This record covers a single TCR beta chain. Its antigen is unknown. This sample is drawn from a study of OX40 agonist ivuxolimab in advanced cancers. Looking at the study overall: Eligibility admitted prior anti-PD-1, anti-PD-L1 or anti-CTLA-4 therapy; about 40% had some. The study's findings and limits: CD8+ T cells averaged more expanded clones than CD4+.

Only in-frame clones appear in the TCRdb table, and some are missing; sequencing was by immunoSEQ multiplex PCR. The sample holds around 79,000 clones; about 90% are singletons and the top ten take 4.1%. The material sequenced was CD4+ or CD8+ T cells sorted from blood, taken in a trial of the OX40 agonist ivuxolimab. The clonotype was recovered from an adult with an advanced solid tumor such as melanoma, head and neck, liver or kidney cancer.

The CDR3 nucleotides are TGTGCCAGCAGCTTATCGTCACTAGCGGCCACCGGGGAGCTGTTTTTT. Translated: CASSLSSLAATGELFF. J is TRBJ2-2 and V is TRBV7-2, with 8 bases fitting TRBD2. The CDR3 runs 16 residues. The germline gives CDR1 SGHTA, CDR2 FQGNSA. V trimming: 2 bases; J trimming: 4 bases; junction bases outside the gene matches: 6.